The 9 T cell receptor beta chains given below trace back to one sample, sequenced in a study of blood T cell repertoires in COVID-19. Here immunoSEQ multiplex PCR was the method, and the copy in TCRdb shows in-frame clones only, minus some. The repertoire consists of about 200,000 clones, with 85% to 90% occurring once and the leading ten covering about 4.2%. Sequenced sample: peripheral blood. These receptors originate from a human donor in a cohort sampled during active COVID-19.

This clone was found once. The chain combines TRBV9 with TRBJ1-1, with D possibly TRBD1 on 5 matching bases. Germline CDR1 and CDR2: SGDLS and YYNGEE. V was shortened by 3 bases and J by 7 bases, with 10 bases between the two germline ends. This CDR3 has 12 amino acids. The CDR3 region has the DNA TGTGCCAGCAGCGCCCCCGGGGGTGAAGCTTTCTTT. Protein sequence: CASSAPGGEAFF. The whole variable domain, filled in from reference TRBV9 and TRBJ1-1, reads DSGVTQTPKHLITATGQRVTLRCSPRSGDLSVYWYQQSLDQGLQFLIQYYNGEERAKGNILERFSAQQFPDLHSELNLSSLELGDSALYFCASSAPGGEAFFGQGTRLTVV.

There are a few counts of this clone. The CDR3 is CASSLAPGGPTGELFF. In DNA, the CDR3 is TGTGCCAGCAGCTTAGCTCCGGGGGGGCCCACCGGGGAGCTGTTTTTT. The rearrangement joins TRBV11-2 to TRBJ2-2; 8 bases match TRBD2. This CDR3 has 16 amino acids. The junction had 5 bases not matched to a gene; V was cut back by 1 base and J by 4 bases. The germline CDR1 and CDR2 sequences are SGHAT and FQNNGV.

The J gene is TRBJ2-3, the V gene TRBV4-3; a possible D gene is TRBD1 (5 bases). CDR1 and CDR2 from the germline V gene are LGHNA and YSLEER. V dropped 0 bases and J dropped 6 bases, with 16 bases sitting between them. The CDR3 sequence is 16 residues long. In nucleotides, the CDR3 is TGCGCCAGCAGCCAAGAGGCAGGGCGAATCGGGGATACGCAGTATTTT. Protein sequence: CASSQEAGRIGDTQYF.

J is TRBJ1-4 and V is TRBV27; D not resolved. The germline V gene has CDR1 MNHEY and CDR2 SMNVEV (reference sequence). The CDR3 is made up of 14 amino acids. V was shortened by 0 bases and J by 3 bases, with 5 bases between the two germline ends. Here the CDR3 DNA reads TGTGCCAGCAGTTTATCCTTTCCTAATGAAAAACTGTTTTTT. Translating gives CASSLSFPNEKLFF. The full variable domain, in which reference TRBV27 and TRBJ1-4 provide the parts outside the CDR3, is EAQVTQNPRYLITVTGKKLTVTCSQNMNHEYMSWYRQDPGLGLRQIYYSMNVEVTDKGDVPEGYKVSRKEKRNFPLILESPSPNQTSLYFCASSLSFPNEKLFFGSGTQLSVL.

The CDR3 protein is CATSTTGNNSPLHF. In DNA form, the CDR3 reads TGTGCCACCAGCACGACAGGAAATAATTCACCCCTCCACTTT. The rearrangement uses TRBV15 and TRBJ1-6; perhaps TRBD1 as D (6 bases). The CDR3 runs 14 residues. In germline, CDR1 is LNHNV, CDR2 YYDKDF (reference sequence). Trimming stripped 4 bases from V and 5 bases from J, with 9 bases between.

The chain combines TRBV5-1 with TRBJ1-3; 7 bases line up with TRBD1. The J segment lost 0 bases and the V segment lost 8 bases, leaving 8 bases of the junction unmatched. This CDR3 has 15 residues. CDR1 and CDR2 from the germline V gene are SGHRS and YFSETQ. The CDR3 spells CASQPGTVSGNTIYF. CDR3 in DNA: TGCGCCAGTCAACCCGGGACAGTCTCTGGAAACACCATATATTTT.

V is TRBV10-2 and J is TRBJ2-7; 10 nucleotides align to TRBD2. V was pared by 5 bases and J by 1 base, with 2 bases of the junction left unmatched. Germline-derived CDR1 and CDR2 are WSHSY and SAAADI. This CDR3 is built from 14 residues. The CDR3 loop is CASSLAGGSYEQYF. The DNA of the CDR3 is TGCGCCAGCAGTTTAGCGGGGGGTTCCTACGAGCAGTACTTC.

The CDR3 reads CASSAWTSGYNEQFF. The CDR3 coding sequence is TGTGCCAGCAGCGCCTGGACTAGCGGCTACAATGAGCAGTTCTTC. This chain uses TRBV9 with TRBJ2-1; 10 bases map to TRBD2. V lost 3 bases to trimming and J lost 3 bases; unmatched junction nucleotides: 3. The germline gives CDR1 SGDLS, CDR2 YYNGEE. The CDR3 has 15 amino acids.

CDR3 DNA: TGTGCCAGCAGTCGGGGGCAGGGGGACACTGAAGCTTTCTTT. It translates to CASSRGQGDTEAFF. This chain joins TRBV6-5 and TRBJ1-1; 7 nucleotides match TRBD1. The germline V gene encodes CDR1 MNHEY and CDR2 SVGAGI. J gave up 3 bases and V 5 bases, and 6 bases lay outside the gene matches. There are 14 residues in the CDR3.